A single sample is the source of the 20 T cell receptor beta chains below, sequenced in a study of shared clonotypes between healthy human individuals. The table came from immunoSEQ multiplex PCR; TCRdb's copy has only in-frame clones and leaves some out. This table holds fewer than 1.4 million clones, around three quarters found once. Material for sequencing was memory CD4+ T cells from PBMCs. Subset defined: CD45RA-negative fraction. Receptor source: a man aged 18 to 35 in good health. Some clones in this sample may be carry-over from other donors' samples.

As DNA, the CDR3 is TGTGCCACCAAAAAGGAGAGCGGGTCTACGCAGCAGTACTTC. Protein sequence: CATKKESGSTQQYF. V and J are TRBV10-3 and TRBJ2-7; a weak D match, TRBD2 (6 bases). The CDR3 covers 14 residues. Germline V gene sequence: CDR1 ENHRY, CDR2 SYGVKD. Trimming left V 10 bases short and J 8 bases short, with 24 bases between.

The chain couples TRBV28 to TRBJ1-1; D is unclear. The CDR3 contains 14 residues. The germline CDR1 and CDR2 sequences are MDHEN and SYDVKM. V was shortened by 3 bases and J by 0 bases, with 8 bases between the two germline ends. The CDR3, as DNA: TGTGCCAGCAGTTTGAGGATTATGAACACTGAAGCTTTCTTT. Translated: CASSLRIMNTEAFF.

The rearrangement uses TRBV7-2 and TRBJ1-2, with 8 bases lining up with TRBD1. V trimming: 1 base; J trimming: 6 bases; junction bases outside the gene matches: 4. Germline V lookup: CDR1 SGHTA, CDR2 FQGNSA. CDR3 length: 14 residues. CDR3 sequence: CASSLGQGLDGYTF. CDR3 in DNA: TGTGCCAGCAGCTTAGGACAGGGGTTGGATGGCTACACCTTC.

The V gene is TRBV7-2, the J gene TRBJ2-5; D is unresolved. The germline CDR1 and CDR2 sequences are SGHTA and FQGNSA. The V end lost 0 bases, the J end lost 1 base, and 6 bases lay between the germline ends. The CDR3 consists of 14 residues. The CDR3 sequence is CASSLAPSQETQYF. DNA of the CDR3: TGTGCCAGCAGCTTAGCGCCCAGCCAAGAGACCCAGTACTTC.

The CDR3 spells CASSEINYNEQFF. CDR3 DNA sequence: TGTGCCAGCAGCGAAATCAACTACAATGAGCAGTTCTTC. This chain connects TRBV7-8 to TRBJ2-1; no reliable D call. The V gene lost 5 bases and the J gene lost 3 bases, with 8 bases spanning the gap. CDR1 SGHVS and CDR2 FQNEAQ come from the germline V gene. This CDR3 spans 13 amino acids. Variable domain in full (rest from reference TRBV7-8 and TRBJ2-1): GAGVSQSPRYKVAKRGQDVALRCDPISGHVSLFWYQQALGQGPEFLTYFQNEAQLDKSGLPSDRFFAERPEGSVSTLKIQRTQQEDSAVYLCASSEINYNEQFFGPGTRLTVL.

This clone was observed a few times. The rearrangement uses TRBV27 and TRBJ2-2; 7 nucleotides align to TRBD2. The CDR3 is 16 amino acids. Unmatched junction bases numbered 8, after V lost 4 bases and J lost 3 bases. Germline CDR1 reads MNHEY; CDR2 reads SMNVEV (reference sequence). The DNA of the CDR3 is TGTGCCAGCAGTTCACTTTCTAGCGGCCACACCGGGGAGCTGTTTTTT. It yields the protein CASSSLSSGHTGELFF.

The chain uses TRBV28 and TRBJ2-7; D not certain. V lost 2 bases and J 2 bases, leaving 10 bases between the germline ends. Germline-derived CDR1 and CDR2 are MDHEN and SYDVKM. CDR3 size: 14 residues. The CDR3 reads CASSLQPGPYEQYF. In DNA form, the CDR3 reads TGTGCCAGCAGTTTACAGCCAGGACCCTACGAGCAGTACTTC.

As for this clone: The sample carries other DNA sequences with the same CDR3. This chain connects TRBV5-1 to TRBJ1-1; D is unresolved. This CDR3 spans 13 amino acids. V lost 1 base and J lost 1, with 5 bases in between. Germline V gene data show CDR1 as SGHRS and CDR2 as YFSETQ. In DNA form, the CDR3 reads TGCGCCAGCAGCTTGTTAGGGAACACTGAAGCTTTCTTT. Translation gives CASSLLGNTEAFF.

The chain uses TRBV6-1 and TRBJ1-1; 7 positions agree with TRBD1. This CDR3 spans 18 amino acids. V lost 3 bases and J lost 3; bases outside the gene matches: 16. The germline CDR1 and CDR2 sequences are MNHNS and SASEGT. CDR3 coding DNA: TGTGCCAGCAGTGATCAGTTTTCAGGGGCAGGGGGGTACACTGAAGCTTTCTTT. Residues: CASSDQFSGAGGYTEAFF.

The CDR3 nucleotides read TGTGCCAGCAGCTCGGGACCGACAGCTGGAAACACCATATATTTT. Encoded protein: CASSSGPTAGNTIYF. The chain has TRBV7-7 and TRBJ1-3; a possible D gene is TRBD1 (5 bases). V was pared by 4 bases and J by 2 bases, with 12 bases between. The CDR3 contains 15 residues. Looked up from germline, CDR1 is SSHAT and CDR2 is FNYEAQ (reference sequence).

This chain connects TRBV27 to TRBJ2-2, with 9 positions matching TRBD2. This CDR3 comprises 13 residues. CDR1 is MNHEY, CDR2 SMNVEV, per germline (reference sequence). V shed 5 bases, J shed 7 bases, and the junction held 2 bases outside the gene matches. The DNA of the CDR3 is TGTGCCAGCAGTCCACTAGCGGGCGGGGAGCTGTTTTTT. It translates to CASSPLAGGELFF.

The chain recombines TRBV29-1 with TRBJ2-7; 9 bases match TRBD1. Germline CDR1 is SQVTM and CDR2 is ANQGSEA. The CDR3 has 15 amino acids. After removal of 7 bases from V and 1 base from J, the junction contained 11 bases not matched to a gene. CDR3 protein: CSAEQGTGPSYEQYF. CDR3 bases: TGCAGCGCCGAACAAGGGACAGGGCCTTCCTACGAGCAGTACTTC.

This chain connects TRBV5-1 to TRBJ2-1, with TRBD2 matching 10 bases. Germline V gene data show CDR1 as SGHRS and CDR2 as YFSETQ. V trimming: 1 base; J trimming: 8 bases; junction bases outside the gene matches: 9. The CDR3 covers 16 residues. Here the CDR3 DNA reads TGCGCCAGCAGCTTGCAAGCTAGCGGGAGAGGGGATGAGCAGTTCTTC. Residues: CASSLQASGRGDEQFF.

This clone was counted a single time. A far larger clone lies a single base away; this is likely a read error. The V gene is TRBV2, the J gene TRBJ2-7; 8 bases fit TRBD1. Germline V gene data show CDR1 as SNHLY and CDR2 as FYNNEI. The CDR3 sequence is 14 residues long. After removal of 3 bases from V and 4 bases from J, the junction contained 5 bases not matched to a gene. The CDR3 reads CASSESGGGYEQYF. The CDR3 DNA follows: TGTGCCAGCAGTGAGTCAGGGGGCGGATACGAGCAGTACTTC.

V is TRBV5-1 and J is TRBJ2-7; tentative D call: TRBD1 (6 bases). The V gene lost 0 bases and the J gene lost 2 bases, with 12 bases spanning the gap. Germline V gives CDR1 SGHRS, CDR2 YFSETQ. The CDR3 length is 15 residues. CDR3 protein: CASSLDAGVAYEQYF. For the CDR3, the DNA is TGCGCCAGCAGCTTGGACGCAGGGGTGGCCTACGAGCAGTACTTC. Full variable domain (rest looked up from reference TRBV5-1 and TRBJ2-7): KAGVTQTPRYLIKTRGQQVTLSCSPISGHRSVSWYQQTPGQGLQFLFEYFSETQRNKGNFPGRFSGRQFSNSRSEMNVSTLELGDSALYLCASSLDAGVAYEQYFGPGTRLTVT.

The CDR3 protein is CASSKGDLSEQFF. The CDR3 DNA sequence: TGTGCCAGCAGCAAGGGGGACCTTAGTGAGCAGTTCTTC. The chain links TRBV27 to TRBJ2-1; possibly TRBD1 for D (6 bases). Germline V gene sequence: CDR1 MNHEY, CDR2 SMNVEV (reference sequence). The CDR3 totals 13 residues. Trimming cost V 6 bases and J 9 bases, with 15 bases left between them.

This chain joins TRBV7-9 and TRBJ1-5, with 12 bases identical to TRBD1. The CDR3 is 16 residues long. Germline values: CDR1 SEHNR, CDR2 FQNEAQ (reference sequence). The junction had 5 bases not matched to a gene; V was cut back by 3 bases and J by 5 bases. CDR3 protein: CASSLAGTGGYQPQHF. As DNA, the CDR3 is TGTGCCAGCAGCTTGGCCGGGACAGGGGGCTATCAGCCCCAGCATTTT.

This chain joins TRBV6-6 and TRBJ2-1, with D unclear. The V end was cut by 0 bases, the J end by 7 bases, with 10 bases between. The CDR3 is made up of 14 amino acids. Germline V gene lookup returns CDR1 MNHNY and CDR2 SVGAGI (reference sequence). The DNA of the CDR3 is TGTGCCAGCAGTTACTCGGCCCTCATGAATGAGCAGTTCTTC. Protein sequence: CASSYSALMNEQFF.

This clone was detected ten times or more. This chain connects TRBV4-2 to TRBJ2-4, with D perhaps TRBD1 or TRBD2 (6 bases each). Trimming shortened V by 4 bases and J by 8 bases, and 15 bases separated the two germline ends. Germline V CDR1 and CDR2: LGHNA, YNFKEQ. The CDR3 runs to 14 residues. CDR3 nucleotides: TGTGCCAGCAGCCCTATTAAGGGGGGATACATTCAGTACTTC. Translating it yields CASSPIKGGYIQYF.

This clone occurred a few times. The chain combines TRBV28 with TRBJ2-7; D is uncertain. Germline CDR1 is MDHEN and CDR2 is SYDVKM. This CDR3 has 13 residues. Trimming took 6 bases from V and 5 from J, leaving 14 bases between them. The CDR3 coding sequence is TGTGCCAGCAGGCCCTTTGGAGTCCACGAGCAGTACTTC. It codes for CASRPFGVHEQYF.